This TCR beta chain appears in the sequencing data of a study of blood T cells in healthy people across ages. Study-wide results and limits: TCR beta diversity correlated strongly with naive T cell percentage.

In its sample, this clonotype was seen once. Its cognate antigen is unknown. The authors ran a second PCR of 7 to 11 cycles using a sample-barcoded 5' primer and a J-beta primer mix. Template switching added a 12-random-nucleotide identifier to every cDNA molecule. TCRdb processed the 5' RACE reads anew with MiXCR; each CDR3 protein has one entry. This table holds some 1.6 million distinct CDR3 sequences, about 32% found once. V lost 6 bases, J lost 4 bases, and 16 bases lay in between. The germline V gene encodes CDR1 MGHRA and CDR2 YSYEKL. The CDR3 has 15 residues. The source is a woman in her twenties or thirties in good health. Input material: blood. The V gene is TRBV4-1, the J gene TRBJ2-1; a weak D match, TRBD1 (5 bases). CDR3 bases: TGCGCCAGCAGTCCGGAGTCAGGGTTGTACAATGAGCAGTTCTTC. This codes for CASSPESGLYNEQFF.